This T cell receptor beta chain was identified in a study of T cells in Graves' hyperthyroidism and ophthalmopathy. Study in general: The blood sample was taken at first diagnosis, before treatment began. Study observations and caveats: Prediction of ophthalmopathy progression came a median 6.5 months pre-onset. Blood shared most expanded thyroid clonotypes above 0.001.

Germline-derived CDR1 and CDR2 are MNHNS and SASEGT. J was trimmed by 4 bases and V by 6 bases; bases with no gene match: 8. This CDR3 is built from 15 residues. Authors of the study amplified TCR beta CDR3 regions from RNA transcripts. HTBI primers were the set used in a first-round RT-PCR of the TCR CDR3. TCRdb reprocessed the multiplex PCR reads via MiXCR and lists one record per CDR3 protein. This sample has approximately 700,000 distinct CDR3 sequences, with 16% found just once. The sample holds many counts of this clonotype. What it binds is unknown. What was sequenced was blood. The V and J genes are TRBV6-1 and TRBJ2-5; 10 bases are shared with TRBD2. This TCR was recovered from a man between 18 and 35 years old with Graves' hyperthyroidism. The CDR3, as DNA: TGTGCCAGCAGATCCGGACTAGCGGAGGTAGAGACCCAGTACTTC. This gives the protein CASRSGLAEVETQYF.